The clone carrying this T cell receptor beta chain was seen many times. Its antigen is not identified. There was one heparinised blood draw per donor, averaging about 120 mL. Sorted populations all had greater than 95% purity. The CDR3 is 15 amino acids. Germline assignment: CDR1 SGHTA and CDR2 FQGNSA. Germline trimming cut 5 bases from V and 2 bases from J; bases unmatched to any gene: 7. This sample is drawn from a study of beta chain features in type 1 diabetes. Study results and caveats: When Type 1 diabetes patients were examined, their TCRB CDR3s proved moderately but significantly shorter in all four CD4+ subsets. The naive, central memory and Treg TCRB repertoires of patients appeared to be more similar to one another than those of healthy donors.

As every portion of the isolated RNA was reverse transcribed, the sequencing read expressed TCRB transcripts. Some clones are missing from TCRdb's copy, which holds only in-frame ones; the method was immunoSEQ multiplex PCR. The top ten hold 0.035% to 0.05% of the sample, which has under 550,000 clones, over 9.5% seen once. The material sequenced was naive CD4+ T cells from blood. The chain links TRBV7-2 to TRBJ2-7; 9 bases line up with TRBD2. The source is a woman aged 18-29 years in good health. The CDR3 here is CASSISGGPPYEQYV. The CDR3 nucleotides read TGTGCCAGCAGCATTAGCGGGGGCCCCCCCTACGAGCAGTACGTC.